This TCR beta chain was documented in a study of T cell changes during pregnancy in multiple sclerosis. V lost 6 bases and J lost 0, with 14 bases in between. In germline, CDR1 is SNHLY, CDR2 FYNNEI. The CDR3 spans 15 residues. This clone appeared a single time. Assay used: immunoSEQ multiplex PCR; TCRdb lists only in-frame clones, some missing. Of about 23,000 clones detected, roughly 91% appear once; the ten largest clones hold around 7%. This specimen was CD8+ T cells from peripheral blood mononuclear cells, taken in the first trimester of pregnancy. This clonotype was obtained from a female donor with multiple sclerosis, enrolled in a pregnancy study. The chain carries TRBV2 and TRBJ1-2, with D perhaps matching TRBD1 (6 bases). As DNA, the CDR3 is TGTGCCAGCAGGGGCAGGGGATTGCCTAACTATGGCTACACCTTC. This sequence encodes CASRGRGLPNYGYTF.